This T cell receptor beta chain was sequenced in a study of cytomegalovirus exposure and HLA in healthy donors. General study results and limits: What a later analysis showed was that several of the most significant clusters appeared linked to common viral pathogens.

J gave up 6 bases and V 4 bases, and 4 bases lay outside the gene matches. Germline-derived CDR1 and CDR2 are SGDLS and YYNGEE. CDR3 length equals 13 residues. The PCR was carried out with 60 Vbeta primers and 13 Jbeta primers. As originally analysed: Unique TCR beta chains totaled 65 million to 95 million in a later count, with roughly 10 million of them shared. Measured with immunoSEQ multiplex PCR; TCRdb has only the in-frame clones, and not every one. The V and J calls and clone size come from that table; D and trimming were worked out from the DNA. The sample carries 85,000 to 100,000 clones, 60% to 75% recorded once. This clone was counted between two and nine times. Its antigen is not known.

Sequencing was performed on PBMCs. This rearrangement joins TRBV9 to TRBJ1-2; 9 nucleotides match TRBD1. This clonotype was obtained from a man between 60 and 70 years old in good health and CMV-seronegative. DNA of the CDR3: TGTGCCAGCAGCAGACGACAGGGGGATGGCTACACCTTC. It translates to CASSRRQGDGYTF.